This T cell receptor beta chain was observed in a study of beta chain features in type 1 diabetes. Looked up from germline, CDR1 is SGHTA and CDR2 is FQGNSA. The CDR3 length is 15 residues. V lost 4 bases to trimming and J lost 7 bases; unmatched junction nucleotides: 5. The single heparinised draw taken from each donor contained approximately 100 mL of blood on average. Sequencing targeted expressed TCRB transcripts, as all isolated RNA had been reverse transcribed. Clones were sequenced by immunoSEQ multiplex PCR, and TCRdb holds only the in-frame ones, with some missing. The sample shows 150,000 to 200,000 clones, 9% to 10% of them seen only once. In regard to this clone: The target antigen is unknown.

Study-wide points: A possible short-template PCR bias applies equally to patients and controls. Among all four CD4+ subsets, Type 1 diabetes patients had TCRB CDR3s that were moderately but significantly shorter.

The genes are TRBV7-2 and TRBJ2-6; 9 nucleotides line up with TRBD1. The clonotype originates from a woman aged 25-40 years with type 1 diabetes. The sample comprised central memory CD4+ T cells from blood. CDR3: CASSSGTGRANVLTF. Written as DNA, the CDR3 is TGTGCCAGCAGCTCCGGGACAGGGAGAGCCAACGTCCTGACTTTC.